A single sample is the source of the 3 T cell receptor beta chains below, sequenced in a study of T cell repertoires in cytomegalovirus infection. Antigens of these TCRs are unknown. TCRdb reprocessed the reads via MiXCR and lists one record per CDR3 protein. The data contain over 100,000 distinct CDR3 sequences, less than 30% of them singletons. The sequenced sample was CD8+ T cells from cultured PBMCs, obtained from culture after CMV antigen stimulation. The receptors come from a human donor in good health (CMV status not recorded). Some clones in this sample may be carry-over from other donors' samples.

V and J are TRBV4-1 and TRBJ1-4, with no clear D. In germline, CDR1 is MGHRA, CDR2 YSYEKL. V dropped 10 bases and J dropped 1 base, with 7 bases sitting between them. The CDR3 totals 12 residues. The CDR3 protein is CATSGTNEKLFF. Here the CDR3 DNA reads TGCGCCACGAGTGGAACTAATGAAAAACTGTTTTTT.

The J gene is TRBJ1-5, the V gene TRBV12-3 or TRBV12-4, with 9 bases matching TRBD1. Losses at the gene ends were 5 bases for V and 3 bases for J; bases not matched to a gene: 8. This CDR3 is built from 16 residues. The CDR3 bases are TGTGCCAGCAGTCCATCCGGGACAGGGAACAATCAGCCCCAGCATTTT. Translated, it gives CASSPSGTGNNQPQHF.

This clonotype was seen at least ten times. The V call is TRBV19, the J call TRBJ2-1; TRBD2 agrees at 9 bases. The germline V gene has CDR1 LNHDA and CDR2 SQIVND (reference sequence). This CDR3 is 16 amino acids long. The J segment lost 3 bases and the V segment lost 3 bases, leaving 6 bases of the junction unmatched. CDR3 in DNA: TGTGCCAGTAGTATGGTTAGCGGGGGCTTCTACAATGAGCAGTTCTTC. Translation gives CASSMVSGGFYNEQFF.